One and the same sample provided the 12 T cell receptor beta chains below, sequenced in a study of response to subunit inactivated influenza vaccine. Using its own MiXCR run on the RT-PCR reads, TCRdb lists one record per CDR3 protein. The sample has hundreds of thousands of distinct CDR3 sequences, 12% seen once. The sequenced sample was PBMCs from blood, obtained on the day of vaccination. The receptors were gathered from a man aged 50-60 years who received an inactivated influenza vaccine.

As for this clonotype: A clone one base away is much larger, so this may be a read error. The rearrangement links TRBV3-1 to TRBJ2-1, with D perhaps matching TRBD1 or TRBD2 (5 bases each). The CDR3 runs 15 residues. Germline lookup yields CDR1 LGHDT and CDR2 YNNKEL (reference sequence). CDR3 sequence: CASSPLRSGANDQFF. The CDR3 coding sequence is TGTGCCAGCAGCCCTCTAAGATCCGGGGCCAATGATCAGTTCTTC.

This clonotype was seen a few times. J is TRBJ2-7 and V is TRBV6-1; D is unclear. Germline CDR1 reads MNHNS; CDR2 reads SASEGT. The CDR3 spans 15 residues. With 3 bases removed from V and 7 bases from J, the gap between germline ends came to 19 bases. The CDR3 here is CASSEDLSNRLEQYF. In DNA, the CDR3 is TGTGCCAGCAGTGAGGATCTTTCCAATCGGCTGGAGCAGTACTTC.

V is TRBV15 and J is TRBJ2-1; D might be TRBD2 (6 bases). This CDR3 spans 15 amino acids. CDR1 is LNHNV, CDR2 YYDKDF, per germline (reference sequence). Trimming removed 0 bases at V and 3 bases at J, with 9 bases between. CDR3 DNA sequence: TGTGCCACCAGCAGAGATTCGCGGGACTACAATGAGCAGTTCTTC. It translates to CATSRDSRDYNEQFF.

This chain connects TRBV2 to TRBJ2-1; 9 nucleotides match TRBD2. The CDR3 is made up of 14 amino acids. Germline values: CDR1 SNHLY, CDR2 FYNNEI. J lost 0 bases, V lost 10 bases, and 4 bases had no gene match. The CDR3 region is CANPREGSYNEQFF. In nucleotides, the CDR3 is TGTGCCAACCCGCGGGAGGGCTCCTACAATGAGCAGTTCTTC.

This clonotype was seen only a few times. This chain joins TRBV5-6 and TRBJ2-7; D not resolved. From germline, CDR1 is SGHDT and CDR2 YYEEEE. CDR3 size: 14 residues. The germline V and J ends were trimmed by 1 base and 5 bases, with 13 bases remaining between them. The CDR3 coding sequence is TGTGCCAGCAGCTTGTCATTGTTAGTCAACGAGCAGTACTTC. Translated: CASSLSLLVNEQYF.

CDR3 coding DNA: TGTGCCAGCAGTCCCAATCCGGGACAGCTGCATTCACCCCTCCACTTT. Translated, it gives CASSPNPGQLHSPLHF. The chain couples TRBV9 to TRBJ1-6, with TRBD1 matching 7 bases. CDR1 and CDR2 (germline): SGDLS, YYNGEE. CDR3 length: 16 residues. Germline trimming cut 5 bases from V and 8 bases from J; bases unmatched to any gene: 13. The variable domain in full, completed from reference TRBV9 and TRBJ1-6, reads DSGVTQTPKHLITATGQRVTLRCSPRSGDLSVYWYQQSLDQGLQFLIQYYNGEERAKGNILERFSAQQFPDLHSELNLSSLELGDSALYFCASSPNPGQLHSPLHFGNGTRLTVT.

This sequence joins TRBV28 and TRBJ2-7, with a possible D match to TRBD1 (6 bases). Trimming stripped 9 bases from V and 3 bases from J, with 12 bases between. The germline V gene has CDR1 MDHEN and CDR2 SYDVKM. This CDR3 is 12 amino acids long. The CDR3 DNA sequence: TGTGCCAGTTGGACAGACTTCTACGAGCAGTACTTC. It codes for CASWTDFYEQYF.

This clonotype was found a few times. V and J are TRBV27 and TRBJ1-2; 8 nucleotides match TRBD1. The CDR3 runs to 15 residues. With 2 bases clipped from V and 4 bases from J, the junction kept 6 bases outside the gene matches. CDR1 MNHEY and CDR2 SMNVEV come from the germline V gene (reference sequence). This CDR3 reads CASSLIQGATYGYTF. DNA of the CDR3: TGTGCCAGCAGTTTAATCCAGGGGGCAACCTATGGCTACACCTTC.

The chain has TRBV9 and TRBJ2-1, with TRBD1 matching over 9 bases. Germline lookup yields CDR1 SGDLS and CDR2 YYNGEE. CDR3 length: 17 residues. J lost 4 bases, V lost 3 bases, and 11 bases had no gene match. The CDR3 nucleotides are TGTGCCAGCAGCGGGGGCTCCGGGACAGGGTCTTACAATGAGCAGTTCTTC. Its protein product is CASSGGSGTGSYNEQFF.

The V gene is TRBV7-9, the J gene TRBJ2-7, with D perhaps matching TRBD1 or TRBD2 (6 bases each). The CDR3 totals 16 residues. Germline loops: CDR1 SEHNR, CDR2 FQNEAQ (reference sequence). Between the trimmed V and J ends, which lost 5 bases and 3 bases, there was a span of 20 bases. CDR3 bases: TGTGCCAGCAGCCCCTCCCCGGGGGCGAGTGTCTACGAGCAGTACTTC. Its protein is CASSPSPGASVYEQYF. The entire variable domain, with the rest obtained from reference TRBV7-9 and TRBJ2-7, is as follows: DTGVSQNPRHKITKRGQNVTFRCDPISEHNRLYWYRQTLGQGPEFLTYFQNEAQLEKSRLLSDRFSAERPKGSFSTLEIQRTEQGDSAMYLCASSPSPGASVYEQYFGPGTRLTVT.

This clonotype came up many times. The chain combines TRBV2 with TRBJ1-2, with 8 nucleotides matching TRBD1. Germline V gene sequence: CDR1 SNHLY, CDR2 FYNNEI. V lost 7 bases to trimming and J lost 4 bases; unmatched junction nucleotides: 11. CDR3 length: 15 amino acids. CDR3 amino acids: CASKITQGVGYGYTF. The CDR3 nucleotides are TGTGCCAGCAAGATAACACAGGGGGTCGGCTATGGCTACACCTTC.

This clonotype was recorded a few times. The V and J genes are TRBV5-1 and TRBJ2-2; D is undetermined. CDR1 is SGHRS and CDR2 is YFSETQ in the germline V gene. Trimming removed 1 base at V and 6 bases at J, with 7 bases between. This CDR3 region has 13 residues. CDR3 in amino acids: CASSLQVSGELFF. CDR3 coding DNA: TGCGCCAGCAGCTTGCAGGTGTCCGGGGAGCTGTTTTTT.